This TCR beta chain was recovered during a study of CD8+ T cells in alopecia areata. As concerns this clone: Its antigen is as yet unknown.

Described treatment: oral pan-JAK inhibitor, 5-10 mg twice daily. This CDR3 comprises 14 residues. The germline V gene has CDR1 SQVTM and CDR2 ANQGSEA. The germline V and J ends were trimmed by 6 bases and 1 base, with 16 bases remaining between them. Study observations and caveats: Many expanded lesional clones persisted during tofacitinib (in both scalp and blood).

cDNA reverse transcribed from extracted RNA served as the sequencing template. The assay was immunoSEQ multiplex PCR, and TCRdb's table has in-frame clones only and misses some. The sample includes roughly 220,000 clones, roughly two fifths seen only once; the top ten take roughly 0.5%. This chain links TRBV29-1 with TRBJ2-7; D may match TRBD1 or TRBD2 (5 bases each). The starting material was CD4+ T cells sorted from blood, obtained between weeks 30 and 35, from a patient treated with tofacitinib. This receptor was taken from a human donor with alopecia areata. CDR3 coding DNA: TGCAGCGTCGGGCCCGGGACGGGATCCTACGAGCAGTACTTC. Translation: CSVGPGTGSYEQYF.